These 24 T cell receptor beta chains were sequenced from one sample in a study of blood T cell repertoires in COVID-19. This table comes from immunoSEQ multiplex PCR, and its TCRdb copy is limited to in-frame clones, with some not included. The repertoire consists of about 190,000 clones, with approximately 78% occurring once and the leading ten covering approximately 10%. Sequencing input: peripheral blood. The receptors come from a woman aged 80 or over with COVID-19, enrolled during active disease.

The chain has TRBV29-1 and TRBJ1-1; 9 bases match TRBD1. With 2 bases clipped from V and 0 bases from J, the junction kept 7 bases outside the gene matches. Germline V gives CDR1 SQVTM, CDR2 ANQGSEA. This CDR3 comprises 16 residues. CDR3 residues: CSVERWDRDMNTEAFF. CDR3 coding DNA: TGCAGCGTTGAACGGTGGGACAGGGACATGAACACTGAAGCTTTCTTT.

The V and J genes are TRBV19 and TRBJ2-7; TRBD2 might be the D (6 bases). V was trimmed by 0 bases and J by 4 bases, leaving 16 bases between them. The CDR3 extends over 16 amino acids. CDR1 and CDR2 (germline): LNHDA, SQIVND (reference sequence). CDR3 DNA: TGTGCCAGTAGTATAGATCTCGGGTGGGGGGAATACGAGCAGTACTTC. Its translation is CASSIDLGWGEYEQYF. Based on the CDR3 plus reference TRBV19 and TRBJ2-7, the full variable domain is DGGITQSPKYLFRKEGQNVTLSCEQNLNHDAMYWYRQDPGQGLRLIYYSQIVNDFQKGDIAEGYSVSREKKESFPLTVTSAQKNPTAFYLCASSIDLGWGEYEQYFGPGTRLTVT.

In this sample, this clone turned up a few times. The chain couples TRBV18 to TRBJ2-3; no clear D gene. CDR1 KGHSH and CDR2 LQKENI come from the germline V gene. The CDR3 loop spans 14 amino acids. The V and J ends lost 3 bases and 4 bases respectively, with 11 bases between them. CDR3 nucleotide sequence: TGTGCCAGCTCACCCGAGCTTAACGCAGATACGCAGTATTTT. As protein: CASSPELNADTQYF.

With respect to this clone: The sample has other DNA sequences that encode this CDR3 too. The chain carries TRBV2 and TRBJ2-7, with TRBD1 identical over 7 bases. The CDR3 extends over 13 amino acids. V trimming: 8 bases; J trimming: 5 bases; junction bases outside the gene matches: 9. CDR1 SNHLY and CDR2 FYNNEI come from the germline V gene. This CDR3 is CASAGQVTNEQYF. The CDR3 DNA follows: TGTGCCAGCGCCGGACAGGTAACAAACGAGCAGTACTTC. Full variable domain (remainder filled in from reference TRBV2 and TRBJ2-7): EPEVTQTPSHQVTQMGQEVILRCVPISNHLYFYWYRQILGQKVEFLVSFYNNEISEKSEIFDDQFSVERPDGSNFTLKIRSTKLEDSAMYFCASAGQVTNEQYFGPGTRLTVT.

V and J are TRBV27 and TRBJ2-2, with 9 bases lining up with TRBD1. Looked up from germline, CDR1 is MNHEY and CDR2 is SMNVEV (reference sequence). V dropped 6 bases and J dropped 4; count of bases not matched to a gene: 6. CDR3 length: 15 amino acids. For the CDR3, the DNA is TGTGCCAGCAGCTGGACAGGGGTTATCACCGGGGAGCTGTTTTTT. Its protein is CASSWTGVITGELFF.

The chain uses TRBV4-2 and TRBJ2-2, with 7 nucleotides matching TRBD2. This CDR3 has 16 amino acids. With 1 base clipped from V and 3 bases from J, the junction kept 5 bases outside the gene matches. Looked up from germline, CDR1 is LGHNA and CDR2 is YNFKEQ. CDR3 sequence (DNA): TGTGCCAGCAGCCAAGGAAATAGCGGGCACACCGGGGAGCTGTTTTTT. This encodes CASSQGNSGHTGELFF.

The CDR3 is CASSYGRVRYEQYF. Here the CDR3 DNA reads TGTGCCAGCAGTTACGGCCGGGTACGGTACGAGCAGTACTTC. The chain combines TRBV6-6 with TRBJ2-7, with D unresolved. Germline CDR1 is MNHNY and CDR2 is SVGAGI (reference sequence). V was trimmed by 2 bases and J by 4 bases, leaving 12 bases between them. CDR3 length: 14 residues.

This chain connects TRBV3-1 (or the pseudogene TRBV3-2) to TRBJ1-6; possible D gene TRBD1, 5 bases. Germline V gene lookup returns CDR1 LGHDT and CDR2 YNNKEL (reference sequence). The CDR3 runs to 15 residues. Trimming shortened V by 3 bases and J by 3 bases, and 9 bases separated the two germline ends. The CDR3 protein is CASSHHDSYNSPLHF. The CDR3 coding sequence is TGTGCCAGCAGCCATCACGACAGCTATAATTCACCCCTCCACTTT.

This chain joins TRBV29-1 and TRBJ2-7; no firm D call. Per the germline V gene, CDR1 is SQVTM and CDR2 is ANQGSEA. V lost 1 base and J 1 base, leaving 5 bases between the germline ends. The CDR3 covers 12 residues. The CDR3 protein is CSVEVRSYEQYF. The CDR3 DNA sequence: TGCAGCGTTGAAGTGCGGTCCTACGAGCAGTACTTC.

The V gene is TRBV7-2, the J gene TRBJ1-6; 7 bases are shared with TRBD1. J lost 7 bases, V lost 8 bases, and 14 bases had no gene match. The germline V gene has CDR1 SGHTA and CDR2 FQGNSA. The CDR3 is 16 amino acids. This chain's CDR3 is CASRARQGYRNSPLHF. Written as DNA, the CDR3 is TGTGCCAGCCGAGCTAGACAGGGATATAGAAATTCACCCCTCCACTTT.

Here the CDR3 DNA reads TGCGCCAGCAGCTTGGCCCAGGGGGGCGATGAGCAGTTCTTC. Translation gives CASSLAQGGDEQFF. The chain is built from TRBV5-1 and TRBJ2-1, with a weak D call TRBD1 (7 bases). V was shortened by 0 bases and J by 8 bases, with 12 bases between the two germline ends. Per germline, CDR1 SGHRS and CDR2 YFSETQ. This CDR3 region has 14 residues.

This clone has a single count. V gene TRBV5-6 combines with J gene TRBJ2-1; 7 bases are shared with TRBD1. V gave up 4 bases and J gave up 2 bases; unmatched junction bases: 6. The V gene's germline CDR1 is SGHDT and CDR2 YYEEEE. The CDR3 length is 15 residues. CDR3 loop: CASSLRDSPYNEQFF. CDR3 in DNA: TGTGCCAGCAGCCTGAGGGACAGTCCCTACAATGAGCAGTTCTTC.

The V call is TRBV11-1, the J call TRBJ1-2, with D perhaps matching TRBD1 (5 bases). This CDR3 is built from 14 residues. Trimming cost V 8 bases and J 1 base, with 14 bases left between them. Germline lookup yields CDR1 SGHAT and CDR2 FQDESV (reference sequence). CDR3 coding DNA: TGTGCCAGCGGGCAGGGTTGGAATAACTATGGCTACACCTTC. Its translation: CASGQGWNNYGYTF.

This sequence joins TRBV4-3 and TRBJ1-5, with TRBD1 as a possible D gene (5 bases). This CDR3 is built from 15 residues. V lost 1 base to trimming and J lost 2 bases, with 9 bases between them. From germline, CDR1 is LGHNA and CDR2 YSLEER. The CDR3 loop reads CASSQVWGGNQPQHF. Written as DNA, the CDR3 is TGCGCCAGCAGCCAAGTTTGGGGGGGCAATCAGCCCCAGCATTTT.

This chain connects TRBV5-1 to TRBJ2-1, with D perhaps TRBD2 (6 bases). V gave up 4 bases and J gave up 5 bases, with 10 bases separating them. Per germline, CDR1 SGHRS and CDR2 YFSETQ. The CDR3 spans 13 residues. Here the CDR3 reads CASSLGLHNEQFF. CDR3 nucleotides: TGCGCCAGCAGCCTGGGACTTCACAATGAGCAGTTCTTC.

The CDR3: CASTPGAGGPTDTQYF. Here the CDR3 DNA reads TGTGCCAGCACCCCCGGTGCGGGGGGGCCGACAGATACGCAGTATTTT. The gene calls are TRBV7-6 and TRBJ2-3; TRBD2 agrees at 9 bases. This CDR3 has 16 residues. Trimming at V came to 7 bases and at J to 3 bases, leaving 11 bases not matched to a gene. Germline CDR1 reads SGHVS; CDR2 reads FNYEAQ.

This chain links TRBV7-9 with TRBJ2-1; 7 nucleotides line up with TRBD1. Losses at the gene ends were 1 base for V and 4 bases for J; bases not matched to a gene: 4. Germline assignment: CDR1 SEHNR and CDR2 FQNEAQ (reference sequence). The CDR3 totals 15 residues. CDR3 region: CASSLVQGKYNEQFF. The CDR3, as DNA: TGTGCCAGCAGCTTAGTACAGGGGAAGTACAATGAGCAGTTCTTC. The variable domain in full, with the rest retrieved from reference TRBV7-9 and TRBJ2-1, is DTGVSQNPRHKITKRGQNVTFRCDPISEHNRLYWYRQTLGQGPEFLTYFQNEAQLEKSRLLSDRFSAERPKGSFSTLEIQRTEQGDSAMYLCASSLVQGKYNEQFFGPGTRLTVL.

V usage is TRBV19 and J usage is TRBJ2-7; TRBD2 is a possible D gene (7 bases). Trimming took off 4 bases at V and 0 bases at J, with 13 bases between the two ends. CDR3 length equals 15 residues. Germline assignment: CDR1 LNHDA and CDR2 SQIVND (reference sequence). CDR3 amino acids: CASSRGGGSSYEQYF. In DNA, the CDR3 is TGTGCCAGTAGTAGGGGGGGCGGATCCTCCTACGAGCAGTACTTC.

CDR3 DNA sequence: TGTGCCAGTAGTATAGCAACAGGGGGTGCCTACGAGCAGTACTTC. It encodes CASSIATGGAYEQYF. The rearrangement links TRBV19 to TRBJ2-7; 8 bases match TRBD1. V gave up 1 base and J gave up 2 bases; unmatched junction bases: 4. The CDR3 totals 15 residues. From germline, CDR1 is LNHDA and CDR2 SQIVND (reference sequence).

The chain uses TRBV5-1 and TRBJ2-7; maybe TRBD1 (6 bases). The CDR3 has 14 amino acids. Trimming removed 3 bases from V and 2 bases from J, with 12 bases in between. In germline, CDR1 is SGHRS, CDR2 YFSETQ. The DNA for the CDR3 is TGCGCCAGCAGCTCCGACAGGTACCCCTACGAGCAGTACTTC. Translated, it gives CASSSDRYPYEQYF.

This chain joins TRBV4-2 and TRBJ2-1; the match to TRBD2 covers 14 bases. The CDR3 has 19 amino acids. CDR1 is LGHNA and CDR2 is YNFKEQ in the germline V gene. The ends lost 0 bases at V and 4 bases at J; junction bases unmatched: 8. CDR3 in amino acids: CASSQDPGLAGVTYNEQFF. CDR3 in DNA: TGTGCCAGCAGCCAAGATCCGGGACTAGCGGGGGTAACGTACAATGAGCAGTTCTTC.

This chain links TRBV12-3 or TRBV12-4 with TRBJ1-1; D unresolved. CDR3 length: 12 amino acids. Trimming pared 3 bases from V and 4 bases from J, leaving 6 bases between. CDR3 protein: CASSFRSTEAFF. CDR3 DNA: TGTGCCAGCAGTTTTCGGAGCACTGAAGCTTTCTTT.

The chain combines TRBV30 with TRBJ1-5; no definite D call. The CDR3 length is 12 residues. From germline, CDR1 is GTSNPN and CDR2 SVGIG (reference sequence). Trimming pared 5 bases from V and 5 bases from J, leaving 10 bases between. The CDR3 region has the DNA TGTGCCTGGGGCGGCGGGGATCAGCCCCAGCATTTT. This sequence encodes CAWGGGDQPQHF.

The chain joins TRBV2 to TRBJ2-7; D gene ambiguous. The CDR3 extends over 12 amino acids. The germline gives CDR1 SNHLY, CDR2 FYNNEI. V gave up 6 bases and J gave up 4 bases, with 10 bases separating them. The CDR3: CASSELDYEQYF. The CDR3 DNA is TGTGCCAGCAGCGAGCTTGATTACGAGCAGTACTTC.